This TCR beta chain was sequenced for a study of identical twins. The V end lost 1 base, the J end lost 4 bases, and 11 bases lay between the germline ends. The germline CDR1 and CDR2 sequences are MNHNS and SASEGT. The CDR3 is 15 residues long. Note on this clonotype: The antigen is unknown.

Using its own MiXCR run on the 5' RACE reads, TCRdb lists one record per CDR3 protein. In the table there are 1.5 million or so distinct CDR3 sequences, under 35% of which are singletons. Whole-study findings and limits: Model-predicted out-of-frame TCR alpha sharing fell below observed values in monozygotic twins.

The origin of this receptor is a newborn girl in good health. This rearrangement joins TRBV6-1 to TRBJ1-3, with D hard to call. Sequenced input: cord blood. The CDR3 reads CASSEGAGFGNTIYF. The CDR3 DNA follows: TGTGCCAGCAGTGAAGGAGCAGGATTCGGAAACACCATATATTTT.